This TCR beta chain was found in a study of shared clonotypes between healthy human individuals. Germline loops: CDR1 SGHTA, CDR2 FQGNSA. V shed 3 bases and J 1 base; nucleotides not matched to a gene: 5. CDR3 length: 17 residues. The genomic DNA of each subset was split evenly across several immunoSEQ plates. In the original analysis: For the immunoSEQ data, sequences were junction-only without quality scores, so filtering differed. Libraries were prepared by immunoSEQ multiplex PCR; TCRdb keeps only in-frame clonotypes and omits some of them. The V and J calls and clone size are taken from that table; D and trimming were inferred from the DNA. The table has around 1.5 million clones, approximately 98% seen once; the top ten hold about 0.42%.

The specimen sequenced was naive CD4+ T cells sorted from blood. Subset denoted: CD45RA+ positively selected. The chain joins TRBV7-2 to TRBJ2-7; 14 nucleotides align to TRBD2. The receptor was derived from a young man in good health. The CDR3 here is CASSFLGTSGSSYEQYF. CDR3 sequence (DNA): TGTGCCAGCAGCTTTCTCGGGACTAGCGGGAGTTCCTACGAGCAGTACTTC. Full variable domain (outside the CDR3, taken from reference TRBV7-2 and TRBJ2-7): GAGVSQSPSNKVTEKGKDVELRCDPISGHTALYWYRQSLGQGLEFLIYFQGNSAPDKSGLPSDRFSAERTGGSVSTLTIQRTQQEDSAVYLCASSFLGTSGSSYEQYFGPGTRLTVT.